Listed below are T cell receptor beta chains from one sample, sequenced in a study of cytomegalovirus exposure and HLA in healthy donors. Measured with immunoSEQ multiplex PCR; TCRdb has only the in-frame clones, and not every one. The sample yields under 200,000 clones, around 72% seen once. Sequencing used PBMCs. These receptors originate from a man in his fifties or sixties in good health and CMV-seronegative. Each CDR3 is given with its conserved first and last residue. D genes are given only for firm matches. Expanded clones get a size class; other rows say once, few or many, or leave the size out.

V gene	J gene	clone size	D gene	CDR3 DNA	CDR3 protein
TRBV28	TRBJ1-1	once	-	TGTGCCAGCTCAAGGGAGAGGCTCGGGGGCACTGAAGCTTTCTTT	CASSRERLGGTEAFF
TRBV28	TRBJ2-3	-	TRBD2	TGTGCCAGCAGTAGCGGGGGGACCACAGATACGCAGTATTTT	CASSSGGTTDTQYF
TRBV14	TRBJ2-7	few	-	TGTGCCAGCAGCCAAGTAAAGGACATATCCTACGAGCAGTACTTC	CASSQVKDISYEQYF
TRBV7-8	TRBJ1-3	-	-	TGTGCCAGCAGCCAAGGACAGACGAACTCTGGAAACACCATATATTTT	CASSQGQTNSGNTIYF
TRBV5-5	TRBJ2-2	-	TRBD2	TGTGCCAGCAGCTTGATGGCGGGGGGGCAAGTCACCGGGGAGCTGTTTTTT	CASSLMAGGQVTGELFF
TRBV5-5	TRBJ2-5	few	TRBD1	TGTGCCAGCAGCATCACAGGGGAAGAGACCCAGTACTTC	CASSITGEETQYF
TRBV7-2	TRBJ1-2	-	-	TGTGCCAGCAGCCCAGAGGTTGGGGAGAACTACTATGGCTACACCTTC	CASSPEVGENYYGYTF
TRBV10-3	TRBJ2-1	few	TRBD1	TGTGCCATCAGTGAGTGGGGGACAGGGAATGAGCAGTTCTTC	CAISEWGTGNEQFF
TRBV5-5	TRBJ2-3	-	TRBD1	TGTGCCAGCAGCTCCCCCGGGACAGGGCCTCTACCCTCTAGCACAGATACGCAGTATTTT	CASSSPGTGPLPSSTDTQYF
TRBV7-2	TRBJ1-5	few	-	TGTGCCAGCAGCTTCCAGGGCAATCAGCCCCAGCATTTT	CASSFQGNQPQHF
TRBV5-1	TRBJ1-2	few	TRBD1	TGCGCCAGCAGCACCGGACAGGGGCTGAACTATGGCTACACCTTC	CASSTGQGLNYGYTF
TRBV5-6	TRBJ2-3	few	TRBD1	TGTGCCAGCAGCCCGGACAGGTATCTTACTAGCACAGATACGCAGTATTTT	CASSPDRYLTSTDTQYF
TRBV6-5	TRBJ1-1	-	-	TGTGCCAGCAGTTCCCGGACTGGAAACACTGAAGCTTTCTTT	CASSSRTGNTEAFF
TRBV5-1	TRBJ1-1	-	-	TGCGCCAGCAGCCGACGCAGACAGGATTTGAACACTGAAGCTTTCTTT	CASSRRRQDLNTEAFF
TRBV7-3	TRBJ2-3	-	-	TGTGCCAGCAGCTCCTTAGGACATCCCACAGATACGCAGTATTTT	CASSSLGHPTDTQYF
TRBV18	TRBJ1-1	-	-	TGTGCCAGCTCACCACCGGCTGCCGGGTCGGGGAACACTGAAGCTTTCTTT	CASSPPAAGSGNTEAFF
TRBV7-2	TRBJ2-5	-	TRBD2	TGTGCCAGCAGCTTAGTGCGGGGGTCCCTTCAAGAGACCCAGTACTTC	CASSLVRGSLQETQYF
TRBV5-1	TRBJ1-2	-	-	TGCGCCAGCAGCTCGCGCGGCCAGGGTCGAGGCTACACCTTC	CASSSRGQGRGYTF
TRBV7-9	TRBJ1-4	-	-	TGTGCCAGCAGACCGAACCTCCAGGGGACTAATGAAAAACTGTTTTTT	CASRPNLQGTNEKLFF
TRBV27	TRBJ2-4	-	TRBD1	TGTGCCAGCAGTTCGGGACAGGTCCTAGCCAAAAACATTCAGTACTTC	CASSSGQVLAKNIQYF
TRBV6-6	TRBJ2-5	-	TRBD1	TGTGCCAGCAGTTACTCGACAGGGGGGGGAGAGACCCAGTACTTC	CASSYSTGGGETQYF
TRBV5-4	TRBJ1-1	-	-	TGTGCCAGCAGCCCGGGGGGTTATGTGCTATCAGAAGCTTTCTTT	CASSPGGYVLSEAFF
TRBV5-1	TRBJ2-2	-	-	TGCGCCAGCAGGGTCACTCAAGACGGGGAGCTGTTTTTT	CASRVTQDGELFF
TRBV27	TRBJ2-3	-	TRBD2	TGTGCCAGCACCTTGGGGGGGGCAGATACGCAGTATTTT	CASTLGGADTQYF
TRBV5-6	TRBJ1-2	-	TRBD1	TGTGCCAGCAGCGGAGAAGCCGGGACAGAAAACTATGGCTACACCTTC	CASSGEAGTENYGYTF
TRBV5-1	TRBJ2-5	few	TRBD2	TGCGCCAGCAGCCCGGGACTAGCGGGGGGCCGAGCCGAAGAGACCCAGTACTTC	CASSPGLAGGRAEETQYF
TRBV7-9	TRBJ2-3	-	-	TGTGCCAGCAGCTTAGAGGAGGGTCGGCTCACAGATACGCAGTATTTT	CASSLEEGRLTDTQYF
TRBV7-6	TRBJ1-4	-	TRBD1	TGTGCCAGCAGCACTGCAGGGACAGGATATGAAAAACTGTTTTTT	CASSTAGTGYEKLFF
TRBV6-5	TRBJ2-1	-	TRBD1	TGTGCCAGCAGTCGACAGGGCTACAATGAGCAGTTCTTC	CASSRQGYNEQFF
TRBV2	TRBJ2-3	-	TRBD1	TGTGCCAGCAGAGAACAGGGGGCGCAGATAGATACGCAGTATTTT	CASREQGAQIDTQYF
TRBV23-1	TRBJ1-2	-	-	TGCGCCAGCAGTCAATCGAGTCAGGACTATGGCTACACCTTC	CASSQSSQDYGYTF
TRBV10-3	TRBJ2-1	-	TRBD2	TGTGCCATCAGTACTAGCGGGGCCAACAATGAGCAGTTCTTC	CAISTSGANNEQFF
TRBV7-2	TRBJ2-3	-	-	TGTGCCAGCAGCTCGCCGACTACGGATACGCAGTATTTT	CASSSPTTDTQYF
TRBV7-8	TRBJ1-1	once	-	TGTGCCAGCAGCTTAAAGCCCGGGGCGGGGATGAACACTGAAGCTTTCTTT	CASSLKPGAGMNTEAFF
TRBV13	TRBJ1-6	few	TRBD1	TGTGCCAGCAGCGGCGGACAGGGGGCGAGACTTCAAGGTTCACCCCTCCACTTT	CASSGGQGARLQGSPLHF
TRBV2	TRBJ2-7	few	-	TGTGCCAGCAGTGAACTGGACAATTCTAGACCCTACGAGCAGTACTTC	CASSELDNSRPYEQYF
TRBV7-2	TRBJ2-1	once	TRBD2	TGTGCCAGCAGCTTCTCTAGCGGGGGGGCCGGTGAGCAGTTCTTC	CASSFSSGGAGEQFF
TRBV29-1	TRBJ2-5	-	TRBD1	TGCAGCGTTGATTACAGCTTTACAGGGGAAGAGACCCAGTACTTC	CSVDYSFTGEETQYF
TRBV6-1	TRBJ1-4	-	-	TGTGCCAGCAGTGAAGGATCTTATGGGGGCGGGGAAAAACTGTTTTTT	CASSEGSYGGGEKLFF
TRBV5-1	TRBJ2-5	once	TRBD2	TGCGCCAGCAGCTCGCGGGGGGGCCAAGAGACCCAGTACTTC	CASSSRGGQETQYF
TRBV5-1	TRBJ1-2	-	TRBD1	TGCGCCAGCAGCTCGCTGACAGGGAATGGCTACACCTTC	CASSSLTGNGYTF
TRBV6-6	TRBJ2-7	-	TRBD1	TGTGCCAGCAGTAGGGACAGTCGAACCTACGAGCAGTACTTC	CASSRDSRTYEQYF
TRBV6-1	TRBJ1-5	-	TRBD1	TGTGCCAGCAGCAGGGACAGGGGGGGCAATCAGCCCCAGCATTTT	CASSRDRGGNQPQHF
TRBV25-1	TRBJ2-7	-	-	TGTGCCAGCAGGGGAGGGGGTTCGGGGGAGCAGTACTTC	CASRGGGSGEQYF
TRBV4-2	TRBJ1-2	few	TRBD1	TGTGCCAGCAGCCAAGTAGATGGTCGGGACAGGGGGCTCTATGGCTACACCTTC	CASSQVDGRDRGLYGYTF